Listed below are T cell receptor beta chains from one sample, sequenced in a study of cytomegalovirus exposure and HLA in healthy donors. This table comes from immunoSEQ multiplex PCR, and its TCRdb copy is limited to in-frame clones, with some not included. The sample has almost 95,000 clones; approximately 66% are singletons. Source material: PBMCs. These receptors originate from a man under 40 in good health and CMV-seronegative. Both conserved end residues are part of each CDR3.

v_call	j_call	cdr3_length	cdr3_aa
TRBV30	TRBJ2-7	16	CAWSGGTSGSLGEQYF
TRBV4-1	TRBJ2-1	13	CASRGGQKDEQFF
TRBV7-8	TRBJ1-3	14	CASSLDRVGYTIYF
TRBV28	TRBJ2-4	17	CASSQTGTGGSKNIQYF
TRBV6-1	TRBJ1-4	15	CASSEAGGRGEKLFF
TRBV28	TRBJ2-1	14	CASEAGGPYNEQFF
TRBV5-4	TRBJ1-3	16	CASSAGGQGGGNTIYF
TRBV9	TRBJ2-7	14	CASSVGGDSYEQYF
TRBV5-1	TRBJ2-5	14	CASSLGQAGETQYF
TRBV30	TRBJ2-5	14	CAWSVRTGQETQYF
TRBV5-1	TRBJ2-3	15	CASSPSGEAQSTQYF
TRBV11-2	TRBJ2-5	12	CASSSWGGTQYF
TRBV6-1	TRBJ2-3	14	CASTESVAGGPQYF
TRBV6-5	TRBJ1-2	13	CASSYSGDYGYTF
TRBV10-3	TRBJ2-2	17	CAISESGLTGGTGELFF
TRBV10-3	TRBJ1-2	13	CAISGQGDYGYTF
TRBV10-3	TRBJ2-7	14	CAISDEDRNYEQYF
TRBV7-8	TRBJ1-5	13	CASSSLVRQPQHF
TRBV11-2	TRBJ1-1	17	CASSLAYQQGGNTEAFF
TRBV7-9	TRBJ2-1	13	CSSSSSNTNEQFF
TRBV5-1	TRBJ2-7	15	CASSFTGTGGDEQYF
TRBV14	TRBJ2-3	15	CASSQDRLAGDTQYF
TRBV19	TRBJ2-2	17	CASSVDRGRITPGELFF
TRBV6-1	TRBJ2-3	12	CASTSDTDTQYF
TRBV7-8	TRBJ2-4	15	CASRGTGVLTNIQYF
TRBV6-5	TRBJ2-3	12	CASATSLDTQYF
TRBV25-1	TRBJ1-1	12	CASSTYSAEAFF
TRBV27	TRBJ1-6	15	CASSFSAGWESPLHF